The T cell receptor beta chain under discussion was sequenced for a study of identical twins. Study-wide results and caveats: Clonotypes of the beta chain that were abundant in cord blood carried fewer insertions (memory repertoires showed none).

This clonotype turned up a few times. Its antigen is not identified. TCRdb re-called the 5' RACE reads through MiXCR, storing one row per CDR3 protein. The data hold over 600,000 distinct CDR3 sequences, with around 21% observed a single time. Germline V CDR1 and CDR2: SEHNR, FQNEAQ (reference sequence). The ends lost 5 bases at V and 4 bases at J; junction bases unmatched: 15. The CDR3 contains 17 residues. This sample also belongs to another study, concerning T cells expressing NK-cell markers. This second study says: Seropositivity for HCMV was found in most of the eight sequenced donors, with one seronegative.

The chain has TRBV7-9 and TRBJ2-5; TRBD2 matches 8 bases. The sequence was obtained from a woman between 18 and 29 years old in good health. Specimen: PBMCs. The CDR3 spells CASSVGGGGRLRETQYF. In DNA, the CDR3 is TGTGCCAGCAGCGTCGGGGGCGGGGGGCGCTTAAGAGAGACCCAGTACTTC.